This TCR beta chain emerged from a study of T cell clonotyping in hematopoietic cell transplantation. This clone was recorded once. Profiled with immunoSEQ multiplex PCR; TCRdb holds only in-frame clones, not every one. Altogether under 10,000 clones are present, roughly 80% being singletons, with the ten largest covering 4% to 5%. The CDR3 is 14 residues long. The ends lost 6 bases at V and 5 bases at J; junction bases unmatched: 9. Germline V gene sequence: CDR1 SNHLY, CDR2 FYNNEI. The material was peripheral blood mononuclear cells, obtained 180 days after allogeneic stem cell transplant. The chain has TRBV2 and TRBJ1-2; TRBD1 matches at 7 bases. The receptor's source is a female patient aged 45-60 years who had an allogeneic stem cell transplant from an unrelated donor, so the T cells may come from the graft donor. Some clones in this sample may be carry-over from other donors' samples. This CDR3 reads CASSGPGQRYGYTF. CDR3 sequence (DNA): TGTGCCAGCAGCGGTCCGGGACAGCGGTATGGCTACACCTTC.